These 3 T cell receptor beta chains came from one sample sequenced in a study of PD-1 blockade in classical Hodgkin lymphoma. Time point meaning: newly diagnosed, previously untreated cHL patient sample. Produced via immunoSEQ multiplex PCR; TCRdb's table is partial and in-frame only. The sample includes 20,000 to 25,000 clones, about 94% seen only once; the top ten take nearly 5.5%. What was sequenced was peripheral blood mononuclear cells (PBMCs). The receptors stem from a human donor with classical Hodgkin lymphoma.

The J gene is TRBJ2-3, the V gene TRBV28; 8 nucleotides align to TRBD2. V shed 7 bases and J 2 bases; nucleotides not matched to a gene: 8. The germline V gene has CDR1 MDHEN and CDR2 SYDVKM. The CDR3 has 15 amino acids. DNA for the CDR3: TGTGCCAGCACCTCGGGGGGGGGAGACACAGATACGCAGTATTTT. Translation: CASTSGGGDTDTQYF.

As DNA, the CDR3 is TGTGCCAGCAGTTTAGTACTAGCGGGGGTCCCCACAGATACGCAGTATTTT. Translation: CASSLVLAGVPTDTQYF. The V and J genes are TRBV28 and TRBJ2-3; 11 bases map to TRBD2. The trim removed 2 bases at V and 2 bases at J, leaving 6 bases unmatched. This CDR3 is 17 amino acids long. CDR1 and CDR2 from the germline V gene are MDHEN and SYDVKM.

V usage is TRBV19 and J usage is TRBJ1-4; D remains ambiguous. Per the germline V gene, CDR1 is LNHDA and CDR2 is SQIVND (reference sequence). The CDR3 extends over 14 amino acids. V gave up 0 bases and J gave up 4 bases, with 6 bases separating them. CDR3 sequence reads: CASSIEGINEKLFF. In DNA form, the CDR3 reads TGTGCCAGTAGTATAGAGGGGATTAATGAAAAACTGTTTTTT. Together with reference TRBV19 and TRBJ1-4, the CDR3 gives the full variable domain: DGGITQSPKYLFRKEGQNVTLSCEQNLNHDAMYWYRQDPGQGLRLIYYSQIVNDFQKGDIAEGYSVSREKKESFPLTVTSAQKNPTAFYLCASSIEGINEKLFFGSGTQLSVL.